The 23 T cell receptor beta chains reported below all come from one sample, sequenced in a study of blood T cells in healthy people across ages. It was with a sample-barcoded 5' primer and a J-beta primer mix that a second PCR of roughly 6 to 12 cycles was run. TCRdb re-called the 5' RACE reads through MiXCR, storing one row per CDR3 protein. The sample lists under 1,000,000 distinct CDR3 sequences; less than 60% were seen once. Sequencing was carried out using blood. These receptors were taken from a man older than 75 in good health.

The count of this clonotype is one. This sequence joins TRBV19 and TRBJ2-5; TRBD2 matches 11 bases. With 5 bases clipped from V and 11 bases from J, the junction kept 13 bases outside the gene matches. The length of the CDR3 is 15 residues. In germline, CDR1 is LNHDA, CDR2 SQIVND (reference sequence). This chain's CDR3 is CASSVAGGPYNEQYF. Here the CDR3 DNA reads TGTGCCAGTAGTGTAGCGGGAGGGCCATACAATGAGCAGTACTTC.

Worth noting for this clonotype: Since a much larger clone is just one base distant, this may be a read error. The rearrangement links TRBV5-1 to TRBJ2-1; tentative D call: TRBD1 (6 bases). Near its end, the DNA agrees better with TRBJ2-7, so the J call may be wrong. Looked up from germline, CDR1 is SGHRS and CDR2 is YFSETQ. The CDR3 loop spans 14 amino acids. The CDR3 nucleotides are TGCGCCAGCAGCTCGGGGAACAGGGACAATGAGCAGTACTTC. Protein: CASSSGNRDNEQYF.

The rearrangement uses TRBV20-1 and TRBJ2-7, with 10 bases that match TRBD2. Germline V gives CDR1 DFQATT, CDR2 SNEGSKA (reference sequence). This CDR3 is built from 14 residues. V shed 4 bases, J shed 1 base, and the junction held 4 bases outside the gene matches. This CDR3 is CSATSGSYSYEQYF. The DNA of the CDR3 is TGCAGTGCTACTAGCGGGAGTTATTCCTACGAGCAGTACTTC.

DNA for the CDR3: TGTGCCAGCACAGTAAACAGGGCCGGAGATACGCAGTATTTT. The encoded protein is CASTVNRAGDTQYF. J is TRBJ2-3 and V is TRBV3-1; perhaps TRBD1 as D (6 bases). The V end lost 7 bases, the J end lost 5 bases, and 16 bases lay between the germline ends. The germline gives CDR1 LGHDT, CDR2 YNNKEL (reference sequence). This CDR3 has 14 residues.

Comment on this clonotype: The junction shows a germline mismatch at one end, possibly a read error. The chain has TRBV5-1 and TRBJ2-1; a possible D gene is TRBD2 (6 bases). Matching the DNA end better, TRBJ2-7 makes the J call doubtful. This CDR3 has 16 amino acids. In germline, CDR1 is SGHRS, CDR2 YFSETQ. The DNA for the CDR3 is TGCGCTAGCAGCTTGGGAGGACGGAGCTCCTACAATGAGCAGTACTTC. Encoded protein: CASSLGGRSSYNEQYF.

This clonotype was seen only a few times. The rearrangement uses TRBV7-9 and TRBJ2-3; D perhaps matches TRBD2 (6 bases). The CDR3 length is 16 residues. Germline values: CDR1 SEHNR, CDR2 FQNEAQ (reference sequence). V was shortened by 1 base and J by 2 bases, with 13 bases between the two germline ends. Here the CDR3 DNA reads TGTGCCAGCAGCTTAGGAGAGGCGGGGTTCACAGATACGCAGTATTTT. Residues: CASSLGEAGFTDTQYF.

This clonotype showed up just once. The rearrangement uses TRBV20-1 and TRBJ2-1; D gene ambiguous. Trimming cost V 1 base and J 8 bases, with 12 bases left between them. CDR1 DFQATT and CDR2 SNEGSKA come from the germline V gene (reference sequence). The CDR3 has 13 residues. The CDR3 is CSARVPTIDEQFF. In nucleotides, the CDR3 is TGCAGTGCTAGAGTCCCTACTATCGATGAGCAGTTCTTC.

The chain links TRBV7-2 to TRBJ2-3, with D unclear. V was clipped by 2 bases and J by 5 bases, with 5 bases between them. Germline-derived CDR1 and CDR2 are SGHTA and FQGNSA. The CDR3 covers 12 residues. The DNA for the CDR3 is TGTGCCAGCAGCTTATACCAAGATACGCAGTATTTT. Translated, it gives CASSLYQDTQYF.

This clonotype has just one count. The CDR3 coding sequence is TGTGCCAGCAGCTTGGAGGGTAGCTTGACCGGGGAGCTGTTTTTT. This codes for CASSLEGSLTGELFF. The V gene is TRBV5-5, the J gene TRBJ2-2, with D hard to call. V dropped 0 bases and J dropped 5 bases, with 11 bases sitting between them. The CDR3 extends over 15 amino acids. Per the germline V gene, CDR1 is SGHKS and CDR2 is YYEKEE (reference sequence). Using reference TRBV5-5 and TRBJ2-2 for the parts outside the CDR3, the full variable domain is DAGVTQSPTHLIKTRGQQVTLRCSPISGHKSVSWYQQVLGQGPQFIFQYYEKEERGRGNFPDRFSARQFPNYSSELNVNALLLGDSALYLCASSLEGSLTGELFFGEGSRLTVL.

J is TRBJ2-1 and V is TRBV24-1; tentatively, D is TRBD1 or TRBD2 (6 bases each). There are 13 residues in the CDR3. Trimming removed 6 bases at V and 9 bases at J, with 14 bases between. Germline V CDR1 and CDR2: KGHDR, SFDVKD. The CDR3 protein is CATSMAGGVEQFF. In DNA form, the CDR3 reads TGTGCCACCAGTATGGCCGGGGGCGTTGAGCAGTTCTTC.

This clonotype was counted at least ten times. The chain combines TRBV5-1 with TRBJ2-1; 7 bases map to TRBD1. The CDR3 is 13 residues long. Germline-derived CDR1 and CDR2 are SGHRS and YFSETQ. V gave up 4 bases and J gave up 5 bases; unmatched junction bases: 3. CDR3 nucleotide sequence: TGCGCCAGCAGCGGGGGACAGAACAATGAGCAGTTCTTC. Protein product: CASSGGQNNEQFF.

V gene TRBV25-1 combines with J gene TRBJ2-5; the D gene is possibly TRBD2 (5 bases). V lost 2 bases to trimming and J lost 2 bases, with 9 bases between them. The CDR3 length is 14 residues. Germline CDR1 reads MGHDK; CDR2 reads SYGVNS. The CDR3 sequence is CASSEGGIQETQYF. The CDR3 DNA follows: TGTGCCAGCAGTGAAGGAGGAATTCAAGAGACCCAGTACTTC.

This clonotype has a count of ten or more. The chain couples TRBV4-1 to TRBJ2-7; D perhaps matches TRBD2 (5 bases). The CDR3 runs to 15 residues. Germline V gene data show CDR1 as MGHRA and CDR2 as YSYEKL. The V end lost 0 bases, the J end lost 4 bases, and 13 bases lay between the germline ends. CDR3 in DNA: TGCGCCAGCAGCCAAGACGCTAGCACGCGTTACGAGCAGTACTTC. Protein sequence: CASSQDASTRYEQYF.

The gene calls are TRBV29-1 and TRBJ2-1, with D possibly being TRBD1 (5 bases). CDR1 and CDR2 (germline): SQVTM, ANQGSEA. CDR3 length: 13 residues. Trimming took 3 bases from V and 6 from J, leaving 12 bases between them. This chain's CDR3 is CSVETELFNEQFF. As DNA, the CDR3 is TGCAGCGTTGAGACAGAACTCTTCAATGAGCAGTTCTTC.

This clonotype showed up just a few times. J is TRBJ1-4 and V is TRBV12-3 or TRBV12-4; D unclear. This CDR3 is built from 16 residues. V shed 5 bases and J shed 6 bases, with 19 bases lying between them. The CDR3 DNA is TGTGCCAGCAGTATTTCGTTGGCCACTAGGCATGAAAAACTGTTTTTT. Protein product: CASSISLATRHEKLFF.

V is TRBV11-2 and J is TRBJ1-1, with 7 bases lining up with TRBD1. This CDR3 is 13 amino acids long. V shed 8 bases and J 1 base; nucleotides not matched to a gene: 4. Germline loops: CDR1 SGHAT, CDR2 FQNNGV. The chain's CDR3 is CASGWTGNTEAFF. The CDR3 DNA reads as TGTGCCAGCGGCTGGACAGGGAACACTGAAGCTTTCTTT.

The CDR3 here is CASSSGVFTDTQYF. The CDR3 DNA is TGTGCCAGCAGCTCGGGAGTTTTCACAGATACGCAGTATTTT. The chain employs TRBV7-3 and TRBJ2-3, with D tentatively TRBD2 (6 bases). Germline V lookup: CDR1 SGHTA, CDR2 FQGTGA. Trimming took off 4 bases at V and 2 bases at J, with 10 bases between the two ends. This CDR3 is built from 14 residues.

The sample holds many counts of this clonotype. CDR3 residues: CASSLVGRNTDTQYF. Written as DNA, the CDR3 is TGTGCCAGCAGCTTAGTGGGGAGGAACACAGATACGCAGTATTTT. The chain recombines TRBV7-8 with TRBJ2-3; tentatively, D is TRBD2 (6 bases). V shed 1 base and J shed 2 bases, with 10 bases lying between them. Germline V gene data show CDR1 as SGHVS and CDR2 as FQNEAQ. This CDR3 has 15 amino acids.

The rearrangement joins TRBV11-3 to TRBJ2-7; D call uncertain. This CDR3 has 14 residues. Trimming took 3 bases from V and 0 from J, leaving 9 bases between them. From germline, CDR1 is SGHNT and CDR2 YENEEA. The CDR3 DNA reads as TGTGCCAGCAGCTTTGGTAGAAACTCCTACGAGCAGTACTTC. Its protein is CASSFGRNSYEQYF.

For this clonotype: A read error is possible here, since a much larger clone lies one base away. V usage is TRBV6-6 and J usage is TRBJ2-7, with D perhaps matching TRBD1 or TRBD2 (5 bases each). Germline CDR1 and CDR2: MNHNY and SVGAGI (reference sequence). Trimming left V 7 bases short and J 7 bases short, with 20 bases between. This CDR3 has 14 residues. DNA for the CDR3: TGTGCCAGCAATTCCCGGGGCTCTGACAATGAGCAGTACTTC. Amino acid sequence: CASNSRGSDNEQYF.

V is TRBV5-1 and J is TRBJ2-3; D unresolved. V was trimmed by 0 bases and J by 5 bases, leaving 10 bases between them. The CDR3 has 14 residues. CDR1 SGHRS and CDR2 YFSETQ come from the germline V gene. The CDR3 reads CASSLDRFIDTQYF. The CDR3 nucleotides are TGCGCCAGCAGCTTGGACCGGTTCATAGATACGCAGTATTTT.

V is TRBV7-2 and J is TRBJ1-5; possible D gene TRBD1, 6 bases. The CDR3 spans 17 residues. Trimming took 1 base from V and 6 from J, leaving 19 bases between them. CDR1 and CDR2 (germline): SGHTA, FQGNSA. The CDR3 DNA reads as TGTGCCAGCAGCTTAGGAGGGGGGATAGGGCTCAGTCAGCCCCAGCATTTT. It translates to CASSLGGGIGLSQPQHF.

In this sample, this clonotype turned up a few times. The rearrangement uses TRBV29-1 and TRBJ2-7; maybe TRBD1 (6 bases). Looked up from germline, CDR1 is SQVTM and CDR2 is ANQGSEA. The CDR3 is made up of 12 amino acids. V was clipped by 5 bases and J by 2 bases, with 10 bases between them. In nucleotides, the CDR3 is TGCAGCGTTAGGGACACGACCTACGAGCAGTACTTC. Amino acid sequence: CSVRDTTYEQYF.